These T cell receptor beta chains were read from a single sample in a study of radiation and T cells in renal cell carcinoma. Method: immunoSEQ multiplex PCR; TCRdb's copy keeps in-frame clones and lacks some. The table records 130,000 to 150,000 clones, 88% of them present only once. The source was blood, collected from a patient whose treatment included radiotherapy and nephrectomy. The receptors originated from a woman in her 70s with renal cell carcinoma. The CDR3 runs from the conserved cysteine through the conserved F or W. The order of the fields is V gene, clone size, CDR3 length, J gene, D gene, CDR3 DNA, CDR3 protein. D genes are given only for firm matches. Clone size is shown for a subset of rows, as once, few, many or a class of expanded clone.

TRBV5-4,-,17,TRBJ1-4,TRBD1,TGTGCCAGCAGCCCGGACAGGTTAATCGCAACTAATGAAAAACTGTTTTTT,CASSPDRLIATNEKLFF
TRBV7-2,-,14,TRBJ2-3,-,TGTGCCAGCAGCCTACAGCGGATGCTGGATACGCAGTATTTT,CASSLQRMLDTQYF
TRBV30,-,14,TRBJ2-1,-,TGTGCCTGGATCCCACCGACTTCCTACAATGAGCAGTTCTTC,CAWIPPTSYNEQFF
TRBV7-6,-,13,TRBJ2-1,-,TGTGCCAGCAGCATTACAGGGAACAATGAGCAGTTCTTC,CASSITGNNEQFF
TRBV6-4,-,19,TRBJ1-1,TRBD1,TGTGCCAGCACCACTTGGGGTGGACAGGGGGCGGCCGTGAACACTGAAGCTTTCTTT,CASTTWGGQGAAVNTEAFF
TRBV5-5,-,13,TRBJ2-5,-,TGTGCCAGCAGAAAACTAGATTCTGAGACCCAGTACTTC,CASRKLDSETQYF
TRBV19,few,16,TRBJ1-5,-,TGTGCCAGTAGTGGGTGGAGGGGTGAAGGCAATCAGCCCCAGCATTTT,CASSGWRGEGNQPQHF
TRBV9,-,16,TRBJ2-1,TRBD1,TGTGCCAGCAGCGTAGATAGGGGACAGGGTTACAATGAGCAGTTCTTC,CASSVDRGQGYNEQFF
TRBV19,-,13,TRBJ1-1,TRBD1,TGTGCCAGTAAAAGGACAGGGGTAACTGAAGCTTTCTTT,CASKRTGVTEAFF
TRBV4-2,-,17,TRBJ2-7,TRBD1,TGTGCCAGCAGCCAAGAATTCTGGGGGACAGGGTCCTACGAGCAGTACTTC,CASSQEFWGTGSYEQYF
TRBV9,-,14,TRBJ1-1,TRBD1,TGTGCCAGCAGGCCCTTAGGGGGCGACACTGAAGCTTTCTTT,CASRPLGGDTEAFF
TRBV4-3,-,15,TRBJ2-4,TRBD1,TGCGCCAGCAGCCAAGACAGGGGGCGAAAAAACATTCAGTACTTC,CASSQDRGRKNIQYF
TRBV4-2,-,14,TRBJ1-5,-,TGTGCCAGCAGCCAAATCGGTAGAAATCAGCCCCAGCATTTT,CASSQIGRNQPQHF
TRBV15,-,16,TRBJ1-4,-,TGTGCCACCAGCAGAGGCCTTGGGCTCCATTTTGAAAAACTGTTTTTT,CATSRGLGLHFEKLFF
TRBV10-3,-,15,TRBJ1-6,TRBD1,TGTGCCATCAGTGCTTGGGACAGTTATAATTCACCCCTCCACTTT,CAISAWDSYNSPLHF
TRBV6-5,-,13,TRBJ2-3,-,TGTGCCGCCCGGGGGGCTAGCACAGATACGCAGTATTTT,CAARGASTDTQYF
TRBV19,few,14,TRBJ1-5,TRBD1,TGTGCCAGTAGTTTTTCACAGGGGGGTCAGCCCCAGCATTTT,CASSFSQGGQPQHF
TRBV5-4,-,15,TRBJ2-7,-,TGTGCCAGCAGACCCTACACAGGCGCCCGCTACGAGCAGTACTTC,CASRPYTGARYEQYF
TRBV7-7,-,15,TRBJ2-2,-,TGTGCTAGCAGCTTAGAGTCGTCCAACACCGGGGAGCTGTTTTTT,CASSLESSNTGELFF
TRBV5-8,-,15,TRBJ1-5,-,TGTGCCAGCAGCTTGGGGCAGAATAGCAATCAGCCCCAGCATTTT,CASSLGQNSNQPQHF
TRBV5-1,-,14,TRBJ2-7,TRBD2,TGCGCCAGCAGCTTGCGACTAGCCTCCTACGAGCAGTACTTC,CASSLRLASYEQYF
TRBV9,-,13,TRBJ1-2,-,TGTGCCAGCAGCGTAGCGTCCTCCTATGGCTACACCTTC,CASSVASSYGYTF
TRBV5-1,once,16,TRBJ2-1,-,TGCGCCAGCAGTCCTGCAGCGGGTCGGGCCTTCAATGAGCAGTTCTTC,CASSPAAGRAFNEQFF
TRBV7-2,-,16,TRBJ2-3,-,TGTGCCAGCAGCTTAGTTTGGGGTTCTAGCACAGATACGCAGTATTTT,CASSLVWGSSTDTQYF
TRBV28,-,11,TRBJ1-1,-,TGTGCCAGCCGGCGTGACACTGAAGCTTTCTTT,CASRRDTEAFF
TRBV10-3,-,19,TRBJ1-1,TRBD1,TGTGCCATCAGTGATGAGGGGGCCGGGAGCTTAGGTCTGAACACTGAAGCTTTCTTT,CAISDEGAGSLGLNTEAFF
TRBV7-9,once,15,TRBJ2-5,-,TGTGCCAGCAGCCCCGTCGGGGCAGGTTTAGAGACCCAGTACTTC,CASSPVGAGLETQYF
TRBV5-1,-,15,TRBJ2-3,-,TGCGCCAGCAGCTTGGACATATACGGCACAGATACGCAGTATTTT,CASSLDIYGTDTQYF
TRBV5-1,-,14,TRBJ2-5,-,TGCGCCAGCAGCTTGGCCATCGGTTACGAGACCCAGTACTTC,CASSLAIGYETQYF
TRBV7-6,-,17,TRBJ1-5,TRBD1,TGTGCCAGCAGCCCGGCCGGGACAGGGCCTGGATATCAGCCCCAGCATTTT,CASSPAGTGPGYQPQHF
TRBV5-6,-,16,TRBJ1-6,-,TGTGCCAGCAGCCTACCGGAGGGTCCTCGCGGTTCACCCCTCCACTTT,CASSLPEGPRGSPLHF
TRBV7-3,-,14,TRBJ2-7,TRBD1,TGTGCCAGCAGCCATGGGGACAGAGGTTACGAGCAGTACTTC,CASSHGDRGYEQYF
TRBV5-1,-,14,TRBJ1-1,TRBD1,TGCGCCAGCAGCTACCAGGACAGGGACACTGAAGCTTTCTTT,CASSYQDRDTEAFF
TRBV28,once,16,TRBJ2-6,TRBD1,TGTGCCAGCAGGGGACAGGGGGCTGGTGGGGCCAACGTCCTGACTTTC,CASRGQGAGGANVLTF
TRBV5-6,-,15,TRBJ2-3,TRBD2,TGTGCCAGCAGCTTGGGACTAGCGAGGACAGATACGCAGTATTTT,CASSLGLARTDTQYF
TRBV6-5,-,12,TRBJ1-2,-,TGTGCCAGCAGTTACAACGGTTATGGCTACACCTTC,CASSYNGYGYTF
TRBV4-1,-,15,TRBJ1-1,TRBD1,TGCGCCAGCAGCCAGCGACAGGGACCGGTCACTGAAGCTTTCTTT,CASSQRQGPVTEAFF
TRBV11-3,-,16,TRBJ2-2,TRBD1,TGTGCCAGCAGCCTCCTAGGGACAGGGGCGGCCGGGGAGCTGTTTTTT,CASSLLGTGAAGELFF
TRBV11-3,-,14,TRBJ1-1,-,TGTGCCAGCAGCCCCCTACGACGGAACACTGAAGCTTTCTTT,CASSPLRRNTEAFF
TRBV7-2,-,13,TRBJ2-1,-,TGTGCCAGCAGCTTAGGAAGGAACAGGGAGCAGTTCTTC,CASSLGRNREQFF
TRBV25-1,once,11,TRBJ2-1,-,TGTGCCAGCAGCCGCATCAATGAGCAGTTCTTC,CASSRINEQFF
TRBV6-1,-,13,TRBJ2-2,-,TGTGCCAGCAGTGAACTCAGAACCGGGGAGCTGTTTTTT,CASSELRTGELFF
TRBV30,-,14,TRBJ2-2,TRBD1,TGTGCCTGGAGTTCGGGACAGACCACCGGGGAGCTGTTTTTT,CAWSSGQTTGELFF
TRBV29-1,-,14,TRBJ2-7,TRBD2,TGCAGCGTTGATTTTGCTAGCGGGGGCTACGAGCAGTACTTC,CSVDFASGGYEQYF
TRBV19,-,15,TRBJ1-1,TRBD1,TGTGCCACCAGGCCGGGACAGGGAGAGGACACTGAAGCTTTCTTT,CATRPGQGEDTEAFF
TRBV30,-,12,TRBJ2-5,-,TGTGCCTCCTGGGGGCAGGAGGAGACCCAGTACTTC,CASWGQEETQYF
TRBV5-1,-,14,TRBJ2-1,TRBD1,TGCGCCAGCAGCTTGGGGACAGGCTACAATGAGCAGTTCTTC,CASSLGTGYNEQFF
TRBV6-1,-,10,TRBJ1-1,-,TGTGCCAGCAGCCTCCTGGAAGCTTTCTTT,CASSLLEAFF
TRBV7-2,few,13,TRBJ1-5,-,TGTGCCAGCAGGTCGGACAGCGGGCAGCCCCAGCATTTT,CASRSDSGQPQHF
TRBV7-9,-,11,TRBJ2-5,-,TGTGCCAGCAGCCCCGGAGAGACCCAGTACTTC,CASSPGETQYF
TRBV9,-,15,TRBJ1-2,-,TGTGCCAGCAGCGTGGCCCCGCTGGCCGAGAATGGCTACACCTTC,CASSVAPLAENGYTF
TRBV7-9,-,15,TRBJ1-1,TRBD1,TGTGCCAGCAGCGCCGGACAGGGAATGAACACTGAAGCTTTCTTT,CASSAGQGMNTEAFF
TRBV5-1,-,13,TRBJ1-1,-,TGCGCCAGTTCACTGGGGAAGAACACTGAAGCTTTCTTT,CASSLGKNTEAFF
TRBV18,-,17,TRBJ2-1,TRBD2,TGTGCCAGCTCACCAAGAAGTGACGGGGGGATCAAGAATGAGCAGTTCTTC,CASSPRSDGGIKNEQFF
TRBV4-3,once,17,TRBJ2-2,TRBD2,TGCGCCAGCAGCCTGACTAGCGGGGGGGCCTTCACCGGGGAGCTGTTTTTT,CASSLTSGGAFTGELFF
TRBV11-3,-,19,TRBJ2-3,-,TGTGCCAGCAGCTTAGGAAGATCTAAGGGGACATCGCGCACAGATACGCAGTATTTT,CASSLGRSKGTSRTDTQYF
TRBV5-1,-,15,TRBJ1-2,-,TGCGCCAGCAGCCCCCCCGGACAGCGTAACTATGGCTACACCTTC,CASSPPGQRNYGYTF
TRBV5-5,-,17,TRBJ1-5,-,TGTGCCAGCAGCTCCCAGCCGGGCCTAGGTGGAAATCAGCCCCAGCATTTT,CASSSQPGLGGNQPQHF
TRBV18,once,13,TRBJ2-5,-,TGTGCCAGCTCACCACCGAACCAAGAGACCCAGTACTTC,CASSPPNQETQYF